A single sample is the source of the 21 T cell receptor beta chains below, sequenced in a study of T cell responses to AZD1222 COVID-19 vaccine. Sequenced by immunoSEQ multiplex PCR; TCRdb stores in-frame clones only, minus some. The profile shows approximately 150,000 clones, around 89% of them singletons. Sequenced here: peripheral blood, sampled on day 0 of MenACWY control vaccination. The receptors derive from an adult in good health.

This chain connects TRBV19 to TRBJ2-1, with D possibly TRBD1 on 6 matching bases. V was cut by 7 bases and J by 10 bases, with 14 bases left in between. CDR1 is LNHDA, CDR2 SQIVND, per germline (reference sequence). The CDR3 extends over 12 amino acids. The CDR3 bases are TGTGCCAGTACAGAGACAGGCCAGGAGCAGTTCTTC. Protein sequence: CASTETGQEQFF. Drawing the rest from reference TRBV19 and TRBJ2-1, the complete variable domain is DGGITQSPKYLFRKEGQNVTLSCEQNLNHDAMYWYRQDPGQGLRLIYYSQIVNDFQKGDIAEGYSVSREKKESFPLTVTSAQKNPTAFYLCASTETGQEQFFGPGTRLTVL.

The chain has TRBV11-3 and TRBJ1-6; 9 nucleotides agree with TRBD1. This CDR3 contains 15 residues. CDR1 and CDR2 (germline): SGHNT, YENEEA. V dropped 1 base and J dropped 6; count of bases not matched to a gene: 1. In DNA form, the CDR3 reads TGTGCCAGCAGCTTAGTACAGGGGGCTAATTCACCCCTCCACTTT. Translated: CASSLVQGANSPLHF.

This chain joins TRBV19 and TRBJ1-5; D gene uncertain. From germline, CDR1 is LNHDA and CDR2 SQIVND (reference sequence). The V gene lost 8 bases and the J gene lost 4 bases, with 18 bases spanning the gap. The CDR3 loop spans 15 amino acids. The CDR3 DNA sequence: TGTGCCAGTGCAACTGGGAGGGTCTTAAATCAGCCCCAGCATTTT. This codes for CASATGRVLNQPQHF.

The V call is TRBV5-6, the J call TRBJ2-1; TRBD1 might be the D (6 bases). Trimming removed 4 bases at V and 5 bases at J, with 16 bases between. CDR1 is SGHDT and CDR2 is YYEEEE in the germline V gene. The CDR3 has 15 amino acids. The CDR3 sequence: CASSRRGKANNEQFF. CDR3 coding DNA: TGTGCCAGCAGCCGCAGGGGTAAGGCCAACAATGAGCAGTTCTTC.

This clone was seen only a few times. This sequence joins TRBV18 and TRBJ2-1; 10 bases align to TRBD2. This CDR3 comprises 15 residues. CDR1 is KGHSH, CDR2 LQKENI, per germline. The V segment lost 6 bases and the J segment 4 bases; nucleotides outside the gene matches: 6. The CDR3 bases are TGTGCCAGCTCTCAAACTAGCGGGACGTACAATGAGCAGTTCTTC. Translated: CASSQTSGTYNEQFF.

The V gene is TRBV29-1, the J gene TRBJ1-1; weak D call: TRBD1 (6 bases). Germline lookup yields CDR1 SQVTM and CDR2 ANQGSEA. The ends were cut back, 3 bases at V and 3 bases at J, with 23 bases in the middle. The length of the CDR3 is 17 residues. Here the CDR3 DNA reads TGCAGCGTTGATTGGGAAGCCCAGGGGAGGACGGACACTGAAGCTTTCTTT. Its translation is CSVDWEAQGRTDTEAFF.

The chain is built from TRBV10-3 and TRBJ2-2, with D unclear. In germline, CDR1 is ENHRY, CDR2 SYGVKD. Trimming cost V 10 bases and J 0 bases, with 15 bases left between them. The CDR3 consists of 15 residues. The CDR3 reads CATHTVDANTGELFF. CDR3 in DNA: TGTGCCACCCACACAGTCGACGCGAACACCGGGGAGCTGTTTTTT.

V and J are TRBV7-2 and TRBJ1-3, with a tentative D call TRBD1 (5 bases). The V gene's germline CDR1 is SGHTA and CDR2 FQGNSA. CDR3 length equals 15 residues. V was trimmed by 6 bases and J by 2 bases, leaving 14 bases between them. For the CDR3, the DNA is TGTGCCAGCAGGGGGGGAGGGGCTCCTGGAAACACCATATATTTT. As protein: CASRGGGAPGNTIYF.

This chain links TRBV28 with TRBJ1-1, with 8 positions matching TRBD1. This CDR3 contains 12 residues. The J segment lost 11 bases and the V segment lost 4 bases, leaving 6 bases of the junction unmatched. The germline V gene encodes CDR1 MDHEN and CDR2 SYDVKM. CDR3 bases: TGTGCCAGCAGTTCTCGGACAGGGTGGGCTTTCTTT. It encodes CASSSRTGWAFF.

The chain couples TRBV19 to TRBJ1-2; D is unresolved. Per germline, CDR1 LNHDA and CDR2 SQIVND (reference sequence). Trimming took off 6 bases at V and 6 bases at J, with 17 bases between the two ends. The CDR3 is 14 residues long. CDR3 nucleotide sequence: TGTGCCAGTAGGGATTTAAAGGAATTCGATGGCTACACCTTC. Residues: CASRDLKEFDGYTF.

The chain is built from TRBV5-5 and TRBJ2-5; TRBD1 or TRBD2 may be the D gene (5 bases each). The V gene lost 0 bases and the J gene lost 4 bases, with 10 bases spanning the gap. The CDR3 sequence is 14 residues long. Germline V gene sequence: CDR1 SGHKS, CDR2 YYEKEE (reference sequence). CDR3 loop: CASSLEPGTETQYF. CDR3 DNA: TGTGCCAGCAGCTTGGAACCAGGGACAGAGACCCAGTACTTC.

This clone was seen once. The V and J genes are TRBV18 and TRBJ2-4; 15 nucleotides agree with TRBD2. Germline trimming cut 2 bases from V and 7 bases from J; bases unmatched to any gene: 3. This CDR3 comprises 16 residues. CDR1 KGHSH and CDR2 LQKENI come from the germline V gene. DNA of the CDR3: TGTGCCAGCTCACCAGGACTAGCGGGAGGGCGTAACATTCAGTACTTC. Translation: CASSPGLAGGRNIQYF.

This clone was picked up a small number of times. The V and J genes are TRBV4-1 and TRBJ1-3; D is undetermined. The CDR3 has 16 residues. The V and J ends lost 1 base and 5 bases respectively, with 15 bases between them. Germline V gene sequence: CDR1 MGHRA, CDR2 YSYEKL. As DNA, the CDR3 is TGCGCCAGCAGCCAAGGCTTAATCCTCGGGCGAAACACCATATATTTT. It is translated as CASSQGLILGRNTIYF.

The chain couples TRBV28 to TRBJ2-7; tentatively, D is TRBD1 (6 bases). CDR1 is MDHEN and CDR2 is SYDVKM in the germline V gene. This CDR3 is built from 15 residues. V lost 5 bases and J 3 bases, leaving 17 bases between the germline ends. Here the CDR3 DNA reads TGTGCCAGCAGTCCGCGACAGGATCCCGACTACGAGCAGTACTTC. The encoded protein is CASSPRQDPDYEQYF.

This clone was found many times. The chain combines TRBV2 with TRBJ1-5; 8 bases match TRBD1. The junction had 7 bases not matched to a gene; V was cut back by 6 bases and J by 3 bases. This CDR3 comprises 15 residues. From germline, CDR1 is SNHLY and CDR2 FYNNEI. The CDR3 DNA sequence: TGTGCCAGCAGGGGGATTCAGGGGGCCAATCAGCCCCAGCATTTT. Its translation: CASRGIQGANQPQHF.

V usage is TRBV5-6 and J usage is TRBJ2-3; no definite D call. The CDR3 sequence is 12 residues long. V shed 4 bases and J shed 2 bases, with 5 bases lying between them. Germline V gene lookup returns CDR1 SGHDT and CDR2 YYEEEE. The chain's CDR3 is CASSQITDTQYF. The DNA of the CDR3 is TGTGCCAGCAGCCAGATCACAGATACGCAGTATTTT.

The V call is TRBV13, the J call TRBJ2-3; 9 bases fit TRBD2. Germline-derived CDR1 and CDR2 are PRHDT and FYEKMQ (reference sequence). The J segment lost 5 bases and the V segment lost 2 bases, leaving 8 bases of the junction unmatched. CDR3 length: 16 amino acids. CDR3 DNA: TGTGCCAGCAGCTTAAGGGGCGGGAGGGCCGGAGATACGCAGTATTTT. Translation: CASSLRGGRAGDTQYF.

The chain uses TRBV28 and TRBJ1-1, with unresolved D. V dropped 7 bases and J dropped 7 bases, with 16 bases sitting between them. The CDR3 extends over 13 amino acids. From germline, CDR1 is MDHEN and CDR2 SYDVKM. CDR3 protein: CASTQRRVGEAFF. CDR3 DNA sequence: TGTGCCAGCACCCAAAGGAGGGTTGGTGAAGCTTTCTTT.

CDR3 sequence: CSVEDDRDSTEAFF. DNA of the CDR3: TGCAGCGTTGAAGATGACAGGGATAGCACTGAAGCTTTCTTT. The V and J genes are TRBV29-1 and TRBJ1-1; 7 bases fit TRBD1. Germline CDR1 reads SQVTM; CDR2 reads ANQGSEA. The CDR3 extends over 14 amino acids. The V gene end was trimmed by 0 bases and the J gene end by 4 bases; junction bases not matched to a gene: 5.

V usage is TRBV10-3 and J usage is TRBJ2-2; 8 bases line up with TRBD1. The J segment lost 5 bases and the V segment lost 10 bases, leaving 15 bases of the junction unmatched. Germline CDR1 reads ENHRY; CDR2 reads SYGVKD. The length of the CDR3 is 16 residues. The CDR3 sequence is CASSPGQERETGELFF. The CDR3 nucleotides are TGTGCCAGCTCGCCGGGACAGGAAAGAGAAACCGGGGAGCTGTTTTTT.

The CDR3 loop is CASSSGLAETYEQYF. As DNA, the CDR3 is TGCGCCAGCAGCTCAGGACTAGCGGAGACCTACGAGCAGTACTTC. The chain couples TRBV5-1 to TRBJ2-7; 10 positions match TRBD2. J was trimmed by 2 bases and V by 3 bases; bases with no gene match: 5. This CDR3 spans 15 amino acids. CDR1 is SGHRS, CDR2 YFSETQ, per germline.